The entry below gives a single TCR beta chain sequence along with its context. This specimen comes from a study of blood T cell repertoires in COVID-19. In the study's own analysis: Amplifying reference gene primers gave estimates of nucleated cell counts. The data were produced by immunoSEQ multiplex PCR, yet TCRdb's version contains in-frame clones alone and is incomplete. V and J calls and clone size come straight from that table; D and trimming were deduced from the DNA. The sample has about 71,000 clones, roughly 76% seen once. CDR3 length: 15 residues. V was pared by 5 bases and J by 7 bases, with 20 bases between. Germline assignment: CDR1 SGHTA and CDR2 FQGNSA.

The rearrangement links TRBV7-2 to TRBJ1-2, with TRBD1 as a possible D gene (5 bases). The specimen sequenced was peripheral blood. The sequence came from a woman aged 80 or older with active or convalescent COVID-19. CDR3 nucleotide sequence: TGTGCCAGCAGCGCAGGGACCTCGGGAGTCGTTGGCTACACCTTC. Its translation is CASSAGTSGVVGYTF.